This T cell receptor (beta chain) was profiled in a study of OX40 agonist ivuxolimab in advanced cancers. Study summary: Patients in dose escalation had liver, melanoma, kidney or head and neck cancers.

With regard to this clone: Antigen specificity is unknown. Other DNA sequences from this sample encode an identical CDR3 as well.

Measured with immunoSEQ multiplex PCR; TCRdb has only the in-frame clones, and not every one. Of tens of thousands of clones in the sample, about 93% were seen once. Study-wide results and caveats: In a subset of nonresponders, normalized T-cell clonal expansion was also low. Partial responders treated at 0.1-3.0 mg/kg exhibited clonal expansion among the lowest measured.

The V end was cut by 6 bases, the J end by 6 bases, with 14 bases between. Germline CDR1 is ENHRY and CDR2 is SYGVKD. The CDR3 covers 14 residues. This rearrangement joins TRBV10-3 to TRBJ2-2, with D possibly matching TRBD2 (7 bases). The sequence was collected from an adult with an advanced solid tumor such as melanoma, head and neck, liver or kidney cancer. The source material was CD4+ or CD8+ T cells sorted from blood, sampled in a trial of the OX40 agonist ivuxolimab. This chain's CDR3 is CAIRRRGGAGELFF. The CDR3 DNA is TGTGCCATCAGGAGAAGGGGGGGGGCCGGGGAGCTGTTTTTT.